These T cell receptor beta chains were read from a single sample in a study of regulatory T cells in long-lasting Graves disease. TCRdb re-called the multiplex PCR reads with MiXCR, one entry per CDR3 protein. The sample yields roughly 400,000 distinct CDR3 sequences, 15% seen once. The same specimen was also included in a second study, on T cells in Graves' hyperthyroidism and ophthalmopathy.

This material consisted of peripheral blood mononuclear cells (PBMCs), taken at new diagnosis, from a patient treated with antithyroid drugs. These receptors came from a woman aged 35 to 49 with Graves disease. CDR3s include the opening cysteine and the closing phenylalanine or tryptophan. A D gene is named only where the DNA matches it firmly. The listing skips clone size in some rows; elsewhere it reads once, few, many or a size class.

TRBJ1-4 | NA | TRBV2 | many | CASKQTNEKLFF | TGTGCCAGCAAACAGACTAATGAAAAACTGTTTTTT
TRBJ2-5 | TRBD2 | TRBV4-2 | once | CASSQDSSGSQETQYF | TGTGCCAGCAGCCAAGATTCTAGCGGGAGCCAAGAGACCCAGTACTTC
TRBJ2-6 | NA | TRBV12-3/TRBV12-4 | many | CASSPGRSGANVLTF | TGTGCCAGCAGCCCGGGCCGCTCTGGGGCCAACGTCCTGACTTTC
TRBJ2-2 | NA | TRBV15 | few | CATSRDGSNTGELFF | TGTGCCACCAGCAGAGATGGATCGAACACCGGGGAGCTGTTTTTT
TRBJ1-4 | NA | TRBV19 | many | CASSTFGGSSEKLFF | TGTGCCAGTAGTACATTCGGGGGGTCGAGTGAAAAACTGTTTTTT
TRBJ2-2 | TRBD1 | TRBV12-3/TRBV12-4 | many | CASSSSGQGAYTGELFF | TGTGCCAGCAGTTCCTCCGGACAGGGAGCGTACACCGGGGAGCTGTTTTTT
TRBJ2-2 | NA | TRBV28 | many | CASSPFGGELFF | TGTGCCAGCAGTCCGTTTGGGGGGGAGCTGTTTTTT
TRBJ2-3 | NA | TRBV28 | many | CASSGPGTSEADTQYF | TGTGCCAGCAGTGGCCCCGGGACATCTGAGGCAGATACGCAGTATTTT
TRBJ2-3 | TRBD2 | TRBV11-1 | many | CASSLALAGGVDTQYF | TGTGCCAGCAGCTTAGCGCTAGCGGGAGGAGTAGATACGCAGTATTTT
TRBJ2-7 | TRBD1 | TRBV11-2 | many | CASSFGTGDSYEQYF | TGTGCCAGCAGCTTCGGGACAGGGGATTCCTACGAGCAGTACTTC
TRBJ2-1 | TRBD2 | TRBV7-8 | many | CASNPRGGVARNEQFF | TGTGCCAGCAATCCACGGGGGGGAGTGGCACGCAATGAGCAGTTCTTC
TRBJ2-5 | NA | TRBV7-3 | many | CASSTHREQETQYF | TGTGCCAGCAGCACACATCGGGAGCAAGAGACCCAGTACTTC
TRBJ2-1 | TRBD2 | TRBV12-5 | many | CASGPLAGGYNEQFF | TGTGCTAGTGGTCCCCTTGCGGGAGGTTACAATGAGCAGTTCTTC
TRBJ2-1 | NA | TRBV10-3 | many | CAISETPHNEQFF | TGTGCCATCAGCGAAACCCCGCACAATGAGCAGTTCTTC
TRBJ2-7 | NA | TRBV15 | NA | CATSYERGLGYEQYF | TGTGCCACCAGCTACGAGCGCGGATTGGGCTACGAGCAGTACTTC
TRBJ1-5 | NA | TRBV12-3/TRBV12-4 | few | CASRKSGWGNQPQHF | TGTGCCAGCAGAAAATCAGGTTGGGGCAATCAGCCCCAGCATTTT
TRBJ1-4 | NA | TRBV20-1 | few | CSASGRASNEKLFF | TGCAGTGCTTCTGGTAGGGCCTCTAATGAAAAACTGTTTTTT
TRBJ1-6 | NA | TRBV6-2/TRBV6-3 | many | CASSLDVGGNSPLHF | TGTGCCAGCAGTCTCGACGTAGGTGGGAATTCACCCCTCCACTTT
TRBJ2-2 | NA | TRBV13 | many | CASSLSRDSLTSGNTGELFF | TGTGCCAGCAGCCTAAGCCGGGACAGCCTTACTAGCGGGAACACCGGGGAGCTGTTTTTT
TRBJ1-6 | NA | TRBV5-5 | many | CASSFTRDYSPLHF | TGTGCCAGCAGCTTCACCAGGGATTATTCACCCCTCCACTTT
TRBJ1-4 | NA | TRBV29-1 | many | CSVEDPQGNEKLFF | TGCAGCGTTGAAGATCCCCAGGGTAATGAAAAACTGTTTTTT
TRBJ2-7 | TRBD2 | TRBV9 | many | CASSPMGLDHEQYF | TGTGCCAGCAGCCCGATGGGACTAGATCACGAGCAGTACTTC
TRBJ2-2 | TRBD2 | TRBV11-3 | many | CASSLVRTSGPNTGELFF | TGTGCCAGCAGCTTAGTGCGGACTAGCGGGCCGAACACCGGGGAGCTGTTTTTT
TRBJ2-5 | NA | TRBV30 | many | CAWSPGETQYF | TGTGCCTGGAGTCCGGGCGAGACCCAGTACTTC
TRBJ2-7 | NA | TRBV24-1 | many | CATSDPTRNEQYF | TGTGCCACCAGTGATCCCACCAGAAACGAGCAGTACTTC
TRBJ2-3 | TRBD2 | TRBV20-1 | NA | CSASPGLAPAADTQYF | TGCAGTGCTAGTCCGGGACTAGCCCCGGCGGCAGATACGCAGTATTTT
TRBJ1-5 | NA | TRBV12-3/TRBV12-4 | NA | CASSLRNSNQPQHF | TGTGCCAGCAGTTTGAGGAATAGCAATCAGCCCCAGCATTTT
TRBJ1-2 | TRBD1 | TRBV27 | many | CASTLKDRGPLPNYGYTF | TGTGCCAGCACTCTAAAGGACAGGGGTCCCCTACCTAACTATGGCTACACCTTC
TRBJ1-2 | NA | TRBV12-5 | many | CASGLSPRGVYYGYTF | TGTGCTAGTGGTTTGTCTCCAAGAGGGGTTTACTATGGCTACACCTTC
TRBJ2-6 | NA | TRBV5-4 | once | CASSIGGEPLSGANVLTF | TGTGCCAGCAGCATAGGTGGGGAACCACTCTCTGGGGCCAACGTCCTGACTTTC
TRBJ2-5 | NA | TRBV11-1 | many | CASSLGAGEETQYF | TGTGCCAGCAGCTTAGGGGCAGGGGAAGAGACCCAGTACTTC
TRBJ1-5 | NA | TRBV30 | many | CAWSVLGDQPQHF | TGTGCCTGGAGTGTACTCGGGGATCAGCCCCAGCATTTT
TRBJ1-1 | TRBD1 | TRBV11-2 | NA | CASSHWDRNTEAFF | TGTGCCAGCAGCCACTGGGACAGGAACACTGAAGCTTTCTTT